This T cell receptor beta chain was recorded in a study of beta chain features in type 1 diabetes. General study results and limits: Here, the possible influence of HLA type (on TCRB rearrangement) remained unresolved. Patients showed naive, central memory and Treg TCRB repertoires that appeared more similar than those of healthy donors.

The V end was cut by 0 bases, the J end by 0 bases, with 4 bases between. There are 14 residues in the CDR3. Germline CDR1 is ENHRY and CDR2 is SYGVKD. Regarding this clone: Its specificity is unknown. The same CDR3 arises from other DNA sequences in this sample as well.

Expressed TCRB transcripts were sequenced after all isolated RNA was converted to cDNA. The table came from immunoSEQ multiplex PCR; TCRdb's copy has only in-frame clones and leaves some out. The sample holds a few hundred thousand clones; around 13% are singletons and the top ten take more than 6.5%. This clonotype was obtained from a man aged 25-45 years in good health. The sample was central memory CD4+ T cells from blood. V gene TRBV10-3 combines with J gene TRBJ2-3; D gene uncertain. CDR3 residues: CAISESDSTDTQYF. For the CDR3, the DNA is TGTGCCATCAGTGAGTCCGACAGCACAGATACGCAGTATTTT.